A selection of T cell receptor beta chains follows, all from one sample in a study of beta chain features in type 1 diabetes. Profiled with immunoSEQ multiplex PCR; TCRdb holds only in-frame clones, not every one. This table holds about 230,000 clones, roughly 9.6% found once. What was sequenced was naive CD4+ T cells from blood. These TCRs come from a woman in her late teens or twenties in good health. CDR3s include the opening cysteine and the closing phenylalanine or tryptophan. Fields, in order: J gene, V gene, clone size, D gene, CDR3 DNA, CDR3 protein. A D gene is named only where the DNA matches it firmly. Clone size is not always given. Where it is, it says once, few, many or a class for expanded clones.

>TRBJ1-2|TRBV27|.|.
TGTGCCAGCAGTTTACAGGGATCCTATGGCTACACCTTC
CASSLQGSYGYTF
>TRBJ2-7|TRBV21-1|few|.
TGTGCCAGCAGCAAAGCAGGGGTAGCCTACGAGCAGTACTTC
CASSKAGVAYEQYF
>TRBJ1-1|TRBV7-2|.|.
TGTGCCAGCAGCTCAGGACTGGAGAACACTGAAGCTTTCTTT
CASSSGLENTEAFF
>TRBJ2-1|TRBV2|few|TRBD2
TGTGCCAGCAGTAATAGCGGGAGGTCCTACAATGAGCAGTTCTTC
CASSNSGRSYNEQFF
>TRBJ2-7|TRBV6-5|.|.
TGTGCCAGCAGTTACCGGGGGGCCCCAAACTACGAGCAGTACTTC
CASSYRGAPNYEQYF
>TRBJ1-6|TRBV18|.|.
TGTGCCAGCCTTCTGACAGAGGATTCACCCCTCCACTTT
CASLLTEDSPLHF
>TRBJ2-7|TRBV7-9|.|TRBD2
TGTGCCAGCAGCCCAGCGGGATTAGGGGAGCAGTACTTC
CASSPAGLGEQYF
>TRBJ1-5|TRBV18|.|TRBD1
TGTGCCAGCTCACCACTGGACAGGGGCGGTGGCAATCAGCCCCAGCATTTT
CASSPLDRGGGNQPQHF
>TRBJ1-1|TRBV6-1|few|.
TGTGCCAGCACCCTTGATGGCCAGAACACTGAAGCTTTCTTT
CASTLDGQNTEAFF
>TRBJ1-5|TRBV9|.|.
TGTGCCAGCAGCGTAGCAGATAGCAATCAGCCCCAGCATTTT
CASSVADSNQPQHF
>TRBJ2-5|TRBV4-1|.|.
TGCGCCAGCAGCCAAATGGGGCAGACCCAGTACTTC
CASSQMGQTQYF
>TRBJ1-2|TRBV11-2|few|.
TGTGCCAGCAGCTTAGTAGGGGGTGGCTACACCTTC
CASSLVGGGYTF
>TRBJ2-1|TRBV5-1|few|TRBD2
TGCGCCAGCAGCTCTCCCCCAACTAGCGGGAGCCTGTTCTTC
CASSSPPTSGSLFF
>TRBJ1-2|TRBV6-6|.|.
TGTGCCAGCAGGTCAGGGCTACGTTATGGCTACACCTTC
CASRSGLRYGYTF
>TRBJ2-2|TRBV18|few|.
TGTGCCAGCTCACCAGCCGGGACTAACACCGGGGAGCTGTTTTTT
CASSPAGTNTGELFF